Below, 28 T cell receptor beta chains from the same sample are listed, as sequenced in a study of brain T cells in children with intractable seizures. Produced via immunoSEQ multiplex PCR; TCRdb's table is partial and in-frame only. Counted here are 60,000 to 65,000 clones, 95% to 97% occurring once; the ten biggest clones make up more than 0.3%. The material was peripheral blood, obtained at surgery. Receptors originate from a boy under two years old with focal cortical dysplasia and intractable seizures.

The rearrangement links TRBV18 to TRBJ2-7; D is unclear. Germline CDR1 and CDR2: KGHSH and LQKENI. Trimming removed 3 bases from V and 2 bases from J, with 11 bases in between. The CDR3 loop spans 14 amino acids. The CDR3 reads CASSPYELTYEQYF. CDR3 DNA sequence: TGTGCCAGCTCACCTTACGAACTTACCTACGAGCAGTACTTC.

The CDR3 sequence is CASSWTSGPRSTDTQYF. The CDR3 bases are TGTGCCAGCAGTTGGACTAGCGGACCCCGGAGCACAGATACGCAGTATTTT. This chain joins TRBV6-2 or TRBV6-3 and TRBJ2-3; 10 bases are shared with TRBD2. Per germline, CDR1 MNHEY and CDR2 SVGEGT. This CDR3 region has 17 residues. Unmatched junction bases numbered 7, after V lost 4 bases and J lost 0 bases.

The J gene is TRBJ2-2, the V gene TRBV7-8; the D is unclear. Germline CDR1 SGHVS, CDR2 FQNEAQ. This CDR3 spans 12 amino acids. V dropped 6 bases and J dropped 5 bases, with 7 bases sitting between them. In DNA, the CDR3 is TGTGCCAGCAGTCACGGGACCGGGGAGCTGTTTTTT. Its protein product is CASSHGTGELFF.

The chain joins TRBV10-3 to TRBJ2-7; the D gene is possibly TRBD1 (6 bases). Trimming shortened V by 8 bases and J by 3 bases, and 11 bases separated the two germline ends. Germline V gene lookup returns CDR1 ENHRY and CDR2 SYGVKD. CDR3 length equals 12 residues. In DNA form, the CDR3 reads TGTGCCATCGGTGGCAGGGGCTACGAGCAGTACTTC. Its protein is CAIGGRGYEQYF.

The J gene is TRBJ2-7, the V gene TRBV10-3, with D tentatively TRBD1 or TRBD2 (5 bases each). Germline V gene sequence: CDR1 ENHRY, CDR2 SYGVKD. This CDR3 region has 16 residues. Trimming stripped 5 bases from V and 2 bases from J, with 19 bases between. This CDR3 is CAISNAGTRSPYEQYF. The DNA of the CDR3 is TGTGCCATCAGTAATGCCGGGACCCGCTCTCCCTACGAGCAGTACTTC.

The chain employs TRBV6-4 and TRBJ2-3, with D perhaps matching TRBD2 (6 bases). Deletions cut 5 bases from V and 0 bases from J, with 9 bases between. The CDR3 spans 14 residues. CDR1 is MRHNA, CDR2 SNTAGT, per germline. The CDR3 protein is CASSKLASTDTQYF. CDR3 DNA: TGTGCCAGCAGTAAACTAGCTAGCACAGATACGCAGTATTTT.

The V gene is TRBV5-6, the J gene TRBJ1-5; unclear D gene. The CDR3 extends over 16 amino acids. Deletions cut 0 bases from V and 1 base from J, with 11 bases between. Germline loops: CDR1 SGHDT, CDR2 YYEEEE. CDR3 bases: TGTGCCAGCAGCTTGGGGATAGGGCGGAGCAATCAGCCCCAGCATTTT. It encodes CASSLGIGRSNQPQHF.

The genes are TRBV11-2 and TRBJ1-6, with 9 bases fitting TRBD1. The CDR3 covers 17 residues. The V gene's germline CDR1 is SGHAT and CDR2 FQNNGV. The trim removed 4 bases at V and 5 bases at J, leaving 9 bases unmatched. CDR3 coding DNA: TGTGCCAGCAGCTATCACCGGGACAGGGTTGATAATTCACCCCTCCACTTT. Protein product: CASSYHRDRVDNSPLHF.

The J gene is TRBJ2-7, the V gene TRBV12-3 or TRBV12-4, with 8 bases lining up with TRBD2. This CDR3 region has 13 residues. With 3 bases clipped from V and 2 bases from J, the junction kept 0 bases outside the gene matches. The CDR3 spells CASSLGLAYEQYF. DNA of the CDR3: TGTGCCAGCAGTTTGGGACTAGCCTACGAGCAGTACTTC.

The CDR3 reads CSAGQAEKLFF. CDR3 nucleotide sequence: TGCAGTGCGGGACAAGCTGAAAAACTGTTTTTT. The chain has TRBV20-1 and TRBJ1-4; tentative D call: TRBD1 (6 bases). The V end lost 6 bases, the J end lost 7 bases, and 9 bases lay between the germline ends. This CDR3 is 11 amino acids long. Germline V gene sequence: CDR1 DFQATT, CDR2 SNEGSKA (reference sequence).

The chain employs TRBV24-1 and TRBJ2-5; D possibly corresponds to TRBD1 (6 bases). The CDR3 is 15 amino acids. The ends were cut back, 9 bases at V and 5 bases at J, with 21 bases in the middle. Germline CDR1 KGHDR, CDR2 SFDVKD. The CDR3 sequence: CATRGTLPEEETQYF. CDR3 in DNA: TGTGCCACCCGAGGGACACTCCCCGAGGAGGAGACCCAGTACTTC.

V is TRBV6-5 and J is TRBJ2-5; D remains unclear. The V and J ends lost 6 bases and 0 bases respectively, with 5 bases between them. The CDR3 spans 12 residues. CDR1 and CDR2 from the germline V gene are MNHEY and SVGAGI. The CDR3 DNA reads as TGTGCCAGCAGCCTAAACCAAGAGACCCAGTACTTC. It translates to CASSLNQETQYF.

The V and J genes are TRBV27 and TRBJ2-1; 11 bases line up with TRBD1. CDR1 is MNHEY, CDR2 SMNVEV, per germline (reference sequence). With V trimmed by 3 bases and J by 7 bases, 8 bases remained unmatched. CDR3 length equals 16 residues. The CDR3 DNA is TGTGCCAGCAGTTTGTTGCCGGGACAGGGGGGGAATGAGCAGTTCTTC. Protein sequence: CASSLLPGQGGNEQFF.

The rearrangement joins TRBV11-2 to TRBJ2-7; 8 nucleotides match TRBD1. The length of the CDR3 is 14 residues. CDR1 is SGHAT, CDR2 FQNNGV, per germline. J lost 5 bases, V lost 6 bases, and 9 bases had no gene match. CDR3: CASRGGQAVDEQYF. For the CDR3, the DNA is TGTGCCAGCAGGGGGGGACAGGCGGTAGACGAGCAGTACTTC.

CDR3 DNA sequence: TGTGCCAGCAGCTTGGCGGGGGGCAGGCATGAAAAACTGTTTTTT. It codes for CASSLAGGRHEKLFF. The chain employs TRBV5-5 and TRBJ1-4; the D gene is possibly TRBD1 (6 bases). V lost 0 bases and J 6 bases, leaving 12 bases between the germline ends. The CDR3 covers 15 residues. Per germline, CDR1 SGHKS and CDR2 YYEKEE (reference sequence).

The rearrangement links TRBV24-1 to TRBJ1-2, with D unresolved. The germline V gene encodes CDR1 KGHDR and CDR2 SFDVKD. With 4 bases removed from V and 3 bases from J, the gap between germline ends came to 11 bases. This CDR3 is 14 amino acids long. The CDR3 is CATSDLGADYGYTF. The CDR3 bases are TGTGCCACCAGTGACCTGGGCGCCGACTATGGCTACACCTTC.

V usage is TRBV19 and J usage is TRBJ1-2; maybe TRBD1 (5 bases). V lost 10 bases to trimming and J lost 4 bases, with 19 bases between them. The CDR3 has 14 amino acids. The V gene's germline CDR1 is LNHDA and CDR2 SQIVND (reference sequence). CDR3 sequence (DNA): TGTGCCACAACTTGGAGGGACGGCGGCTATGGCTACACCTTC. Protein: CATTWRDGGYGYTF.

This clone was seen once. The chain carries TRBV21-1 and TRBJ1-5; the DNA was not compared with TRBD1, the D call given in the table. TRBV21-1 is termed a pseudogene. This CDR3 is built from 16 residues. This chain's CDR3 is CASSKVGREYNQPQHF. The CDR3 DNA reads TGTGCCAGCAGCAAAGTAGGCAGGGAATACAATCAGCCCCAGCATTTT.

The chain combines TRBV9 with TRBJ1-1; D is unclear. From germline, CDR1 is SGDLS and CDR2 YYNGEE. The CDR3 is 15 residues long. V shed 0 bases and J shed 11 bases, with 20 bases lying between them. Here the CDR3 reads CASSVDYRGTVGAFF. The CDR3 DNA is TGTGCCAGCAGCGTAGACTATCGGGGAACTGTAGGGGCTTTCTTT.

This clone has a single count. The chain employs TRBV9 and TRBJ1-1; 8 positions agree with TRBD1. CDR3 length: 14 residues. Germline V gene lookup returns CDR1 SGDLS and CDR2 YYNGEE. The V and J ends lost 4 bases and 1 base, in that order; junction bases with no gene match: 3. This chain's CDR3 is CASSFGQGNTEAFF. CDR3 coding DNA: TGTGCCAGCAGCTTCGGACAGGGGAACACTGAAGCTTTCTTT.

This chain joins TRBV7-9 and TRBJ1-5; D not resolved. V was trimmed by 0 bases and J by 0 bases, leaving 6 bases between them. The CDR3 is 15 residues long. CDR1 and CDR2 (germline): SEHNR, FQNEAQ (reference sequence). CDR3 sequence: CASSLASSSNQPQHF. The CDR3 bases are TGTGCCAGCAGCTTAGCGAGCAGTAGCAATCAGCCCCAGCATTTT.

The rearrangement links TRBV6-1 to TRBJ2-7; 8 positions match TRBD2. CDR3 length: 14 residues. CDR1 is MNHNS and CDR2 is SASEGT in the germline V gene. The V segment lost 1 base and the J segment 2 bases; nucleotides outside the gene matches: 1. The CDR3 protein is CASSEGLATYEQYF. The CDR3 nucleotides are TGTGCCAGCAGTGAAGGACTAGCGACCTACGAGCAGTACTTC.

V is TRBV7-2 and J is TRBJ2-2; D unclear. CDR3 length: 12 amino acids. CDR1 is SGHTA, CDR2 FQGNSA, per germline. V lost 5 bases, J lost 6 bases, and 7 bases lay in between. CDR3: CASSTGAGELFF. CDR3 nucleotides: TGTGCCAGCAGCACCGGTGCCGGGGAGCTGTTTTTT.

The chain is built from TRBV27 and TRBJ2-3; D gene unclear. CDR3 length equals 13 residues. Germline V gives CDR1 MNHEY, CDR2 SMNVEV (reference sequence). Trimming took 0 bases from V and 6 from J, leaving 7 bases between them. The DNA of the CDR3 is TGTGCCAGCAGTTTATCGCTTGGGGATACGCAGTATTTT. Its protein product is CASSLSLGDTQYF.

CDR3 residues: CASSFMDEQYF. CDR3 bases: TGTGCCAGCAGCTTTATGGATGAGCAGTACTTC. The chain is built from TRBV7-9 and TRBJ2-7; D gene unclear. CDR1 SEHNR and CDR2 FQNEAQ come from the germline V gene (reference sequence). CDR3 size: 11 residues. The ends were cut back, 3 bases at V and 7 bases at J, with 7 bases in the middle.

The CDR3: CATSDFRHSNQPQHF. The CDR3 DNA reads as TGTGCCACCAGTGATTTCAGACATAGCAATCAGCCCCAGCATTTT. V and J are TRBV24-1 and TRBJ1-5, with D hard to call. The ends were cut back, 1 base at V and 0 bases at J, with 6 bases in the middle. CDR3 length: 15 residues. The germline V gene has CDR1 KGHDR and CDR2 SFDVKD.

This clone occurred once. The V gene is TRBV28, the J gene TRBJ2-5; D is uncertain. The CDR3 totals 13 residues. Germline CDR1 and CDR2: MDHEN and SYDVKM. V lost 2 bases to trimming and J lost 4 bases, with 8 bases between them. CDR3: CASSLEGIETQYF. The CDR3 DNA is TGTGCCAGCAGTTTAGAAGGGATAGAGACCCAGTACTTC. The whole variable domain, remainder taken from reference TRBV28 and TRBJ2-5, is DVKVTQSSRYLVKRTGEKVFLECVQDMDHENMFWYRQDPGLGLRLIYFSYDVKMKEKGDIPEGYSVSREKKERFSLILESASTNQTSMYLCASSLEGIETQYFGPGTRLLVL.

The chain employs TRBV19 and TRBJ1-4; tentative D call: TRBD1 (6 bases). The length of the CDR3 is 16 residues. The V end was cut by 3 bases, the J end by 8 bases, with 19 bases between. Germline V gene lookup returns CDR1 LNHDA and CDR2 SQIVND (reference sequence). CDR3 amino acids: CASSIGQGWGGEKLFF. The CDR3 nucleotides read TGTGCCAGTAGTATTGGTCAGGGGTGGGGTGGGGAAAAACTGTTTTTT.